The 31 T cell receptor beta chains below all came from one sample that was sequenced in a study of OX40 agonist ivuxolimab in advanced cancers. Clones were sequenced by immunoSEQ multiplex PCR, and TCRdb holds only the in-frame ones, with some missing. The sample lists about 61,000 clones, about four fifths occurring once. The sample here was CD4+ or CD8+ T cells sorted from blood, taken in a trial of the OX40 agonist ivuxolimab. Every receptor here comes from an adult with an advanced solid tumor such as melanoma, head and neck, liver or kidney cancer.

The V gene is TRBV28, the J gene TRBJ2-3, with D uncertain. The V gene's germline CDR1 is MDHEN and CDR2 SYDVKM. V dropped 2 bases and J dropped 6 bases, with 6 bases sitting between them. CDR3 length equals 12 residues. The CDR3 coding sequence is TGTGCCAGCAGTTTAGGGTCCGATACGCAGTATTTT. It yields the protein CASSLGSDTQYF.

V usage is TRBV14 and J usage is TRBJ2-7; tentative D call: TRBD1 (6 bases). Trimming removed 1 base at V and 3 bases at J, with 7 bases between. CDR1 SGHDN and CDR2 FVKESK come from the germline V gene. The CDR3 is 13 residues long. The CDR3 sequence: CASSQVRGYEQYF. In nucleotides, the CDR3 is TGTGCCAGCAGCCAAGTCAGGGGCTACGAGCAGTACTTC.

J is TRBJ1-5 and V is TRBV6-1; tentative D call: TRBD1 (5 bases). The CDR3 runs to 15 residues. Germline loops: CDR1 MNHNS, CDR2 SASEGT. V lost 4 bases and J 1 base, leaving 11 bases between the germline ends. The CDR3 loop reads CASSGIGVSNQPQHF. The DNA of the CDR3 is TGTGCCAGCAGTGGAATAGGGGTGAGCAATCAGCCCCAGCATTTT.

This chain links TRBV4-2 with TRBJ1-6; TRBD1 is a possible D gene (6 bases). Germline values: CDR1 LGHNA, CDR2 YNFKEQ. The CDR3 totals 15 residues. V was shortened by 4 bases and J by 9 bases, with 16 bases between the two germline ends. The CDR3 DNA is TGTGCCAGCAGCCCCGGGGACACCGAACTTTCACCCCTCCACTTT. Its protein product is CASSPGDTELSPLHF.

The rearrangement joins TRBV10-3 to TRBJ2-2, with D perhaps matching TRBD1 or TRBD2 (5 bases each). This CDR3 region has 14 residues. Germline CDR1 ENHRY, CDR2 SYGVKD. V lost 3 bases, J lost 5 bases, and 10 bases lay in between. CDR3 amino acids: CAISDQGRTGELFF. As DNA, the CDR3 is TGTGCCATCAGTGACCAGGGACGGACCGGGGAGCTGTTTTTT.

V gene TRBV18 combines with J gene TRBJ1-4; 10 bases align to TRBD1. V lost 6 bases to trimming and J lost 6 bases; unmatched junction nucleotides: 7. CDR1 and CDR2 (germline): KGHSH, LQKENI. This CDR3 contains 15 residues. CDR3 loop: CASSSTGTGDEKLFF. CDR3 bases: TGTGCCAGCTCCAGTACCGGGACAGGGGATGAAAAACTGTTTTTT.

The V call is TRBV7-9, the J call TRBJ2-1; D gene unclear. Trimming removed 5 bases at V and 8 bases at J, with 7 bases between. Germline V gene data show CDR1 as SEHNR and CDR2 as FQNEAQ (reference sequence). The CDR3 runs to 11 residues. In DNA, the CDR3 is TGTGCCAGCAGCGATGACGATGAGCAGTTCTTC. Translating gives CASSDDDEQFF.

The chain has TRBV18 and TRBJ2-5; D not certain. Deletions cut 3 bases from V and 5 bases from J, with 10 bases between. CDR3 length: 13 amino acids. Germline CDR1 and CDR2: KGHSH and LQKENI. CDR3 in DNA: TGTGCCAGCTCACCCCCGCCGGGCGAGACCCAGTACTTC. Protein sequence: CASSPPPGETQYF.

The CDR3 loop is CASGQGLSSYEQYF. The CDR3 nucleotides read TGTGCCAGCGGACAGGGGCTGAGCTCCTACGAGCAGTACTTC. V usage is TRBV6-1 and J usage is TRBJ2-7; 9 bases agree with TRBD1. J gave up 0 bases and V 8 bases, and 5 bases lay outside the gene matches. Germline-derived CDR1 and CDR2 are MNHNS and SASEGT. This CDR3 is 14 amino acids long.

The rearrangement links TRBV5-1 to TRBJ2-1; TRBD2 aligns across 14 bases. The V and J ends lost 4 bases and 4 bases, in that order; junction bases with no gene match: 16. Per the germline V gene, CDR1 is SGHRS and CDR2 is YFSETQ. This CDR3 has 20 amino acids. The CDR3 DNA follows: TGCGCCAGCAGCCCGAGGTTCGGACTAGCGGGGGGCGGAATATACAATGAGCAGTTCTTC. It specifies CASSPRFGLAGGGIYNEQFF. Together with reference TRBV5-1 and TRBJ2-1, the CDR3 gives the full variable domain: KAGVTQTPRYLIKTRGQQVTLSCSPISGHRSVSWYQQTPGQGLQFLFEYFSETQRNKGNFPGRFSGRQFSNSRSEMNVSTLELGDSALYLCASSPRFGLAGGGIYNEQFFGPGTRLTVL.

V gene TRBV6-5 combines with J gene TRBJ2-7; perhaps TRBD2 as D (5 bases). Germline V gene data show CDR1 as MNHEY and CDR2 as SVGAGI. The CDR3 sequence is 14 residues long. Trimming pared 0 bases from V and 4 bases from J, leaving 10 bases between. As DNA, the CDR3 is TGTGCCAGCAGTTACTCTCGGGGAGAGTACGAGCAGTACTTC. It codes for CASSYSRGEYEQYF.

The chain is built from TRBV2 and TRBJ1-1; the match to TRBD1 covers 8 bases. V shed 6 bases and J 3 bases; nucleotides not matched to a gene: 3. The germline CDR1 and CDR2 sequences are SNHLY and FYNNEI. The CDR3 has 13 residues. In nucleotides, the CDR3 is TGTGCCAGCAGGTCACAGGGGGACACTGAAGCTTTCTTT. Translation: CASRSQGDTEAFF.

The V gene is TRBV4-1, the J gene TRBJ2-3, with D unclear. This CDR3 region has 14 residues. Germline-derived CDR1 and CDR2 are MGHRA and YSYEKL. V was shortened by 1 base and J by 6 bases, with 11 bases between the two germline ends. CDR3 DNA sequence: TGCGCCAGCAGCCAAGTTCCAGTGACGGATACGCAGTATTTT. Protein sequence: CASSQVPVTDTQYF.

This chain connects TRBV6-5 to TRBJ1-2, with a weak D call TRBD1 (5 bases). V was cut by 6 bases and J by 5 bases, with 13 bases left in between. Looked up from germline, CDR1 is MNHEY and CDR2 is SVGAGI. The CDR3 runs 13 residues. The CDR3 DNA is TGTGCCAGCAGACGAGGGGTGACATATGGCTACACCTTC. This gives the protein CASRRGVTYGYTF.

The chain is built from TRBV7-3 and TRBJ2-3; 10 bases match TRBD2. Germline assignment: CDR1 SGHTA and CDR2 FQGTGA. V shed 3 bases, J shed 6 bases, and the junction held 3 bases outside the gene matches. The CDR3 covers 14 residues. CDR3 in DNA: TGTGCCAGCAGCTTTAGCGGGGGGCAGGATACGCAGTATTTT. Protein sequence: CASSFSGGQDTQYF.

The genes are TRBV10-3 and TRBJ2-1; the D gene is possibly TRBD1 (6 bases). V lost 4 bases to trimming and J lost 5 bases, with 12 bases between them. Germline V CDR1 and CDR2: ENHRY, SYGVKD. The length of the CDR3 is 14 residues. CDR3 protein: CAISGSDRHNEQFF. The CDR3 DNA sequence: TGTGCCATCAGTGGGTCGGACAGACACAATGAGCAGTTCTTC.

This clone was counted only a few times. The chain employs TRBV19 and TRBJ1-2; TRBD1 matches 8 bases. Looked up from germline, CDR1 is LNHDA and CDR2 is SQIVND (reference sequence). V lost 5 bases and J lost 4; bases outside the gene matches: 6. The CDR3 sequence is 14 residues long. CDR3 region: CASSYRQGLYGYTF. The CDR3 DNA reads TGTGCCAGTAGTTACCGACAGGGGCTCTATGGCTACACCTTC.

This chain joins TRBV18 and TRBJ2-3; tentatively, D is TRBD1 (6 bases). The CDR3 consists of 15 residues. V lost 4 bases, J lost 2 bases, and 13 bases lay in between. Germline CDR1 KGHSH, CDR2 LQKENI. This chain's CDR3 is CASSRSRQDTDTQYF. The CDR3 nucleotides read TGTGCCAGCTCACGGTCCAGACAGGACACAGATACGCAGTATTTT.

The chain uses TRBV5-4 and TRBJ2-5; no definite D call. Per the germline V gene, CDR1 is SGHNT and CDR2 is YYREEE (reference sequence). CDR3 size: 14 residues. V lost 4 bases and J lost 5, with 15 bases in between. The CDR3 bases are TGTGCCAGCAGCCCCTGGACCTCCCGGGAGACCCAGTACTTC. This gives the protein CASSPWTSRETQYF.

This clone is a singleton in its sample. The chain combines TRBV5-1 with TRBJ2-3; 9 bases are shared with TRBD2. This CDR3 spans 15 amino acids. Germline loops: CDR1 SGHRS, CDR2 YFSETQ. After removal of 2 bases from V and 4 bases from J, the junction contained 5 bases not matched to a gene. In DNA, the CDR3 is TGCGCCAGCAGCTTTAGCGGGGGTTCACCAGATACGCAGTATTTT. It is translated as CASSFSGGSPDTQYF.

This sequence joins TRBV2 and TRBJ1-6, with 10 nucleotides matching TRBD1. CDR3 length: 13 residues. Germline-derived CDR1 and CDR2 are SNHLY and FYNNEI. J was trimmed by 9 bases and V by 8 bases; bases with no gene match: 4. In DNA form, the CDR3 reads TGTGCCAGCTCGACAGGGGGCTTTTCACCCCTCCACTTT. It codes for CASSTGGFSPLHF.

The rearrangement links TRBV6-5 to TRBJ2-7; possible D gene TRBD2, 7 bases. The V and J ends lost 0 bases and 3 bases respectively, with 12 bases between them. This CDR3 has 15 amino acids. Germline values: CDR1 MNHEY, CDR2 SVGAGI. CDR3 protein: CASSYSRGGIYEQYF. As DNA, the CDR3 is TGTGCCAGCAGTTACTCAAGGGGGGGGATCTACGAGCAGTACTTC.

The J gene is TRBJ1-4, the V gene TRBV5-1, with 9 bases lining up with TRBD1. The CDR3 is made up of 15 amino acids. Germline-derived CDR1 and CDR2 are SGHRS and YFSETQ. J lost 8 bases, V lost 4 bases, and 9 bases had no gene match. The CDR3 DNA sequence: TGCGCCAGCAGCCCGGCCGGGACAGGGTCGGAAAAACTGTTTTTT. Protein: CASSPAGTGSEKLFF.

This clone has just a few counts. The chain combines TRBV19 with TRBJ2-7; possibly TRBD1 for D (6 bases). CDR1 and CDR2 (germline): LNHDA, SQIVND (reference sequence). Trimming removed 5 bases from V and 4 bases from J, with 24 bases in between. CDR3 size: 17 residues. The DNA for the CDR3 is TGTGCCAGTAGTCCCTTGCCTGGACAGTCGATTCTTTACGAGCAGTACTTC. It translates to CASSPLPGQSILYEQYF.

J is TRBJ2-1 and V is TRBV28; D possibly matches TRBD1 or TRBD2 (5 bases each). The V gene lost 4 bases and the J gene lost 6 bases, with 19 bases spanning the gap. Germline lookup yields CDR1 MDHEN and CDR2 SYDVKM. The CDR3 runs 16 residues. DNA of the CDR3: TGTGCCAGCAGTTCCCCCGGGGCAGCCAGAACCAATGAGCAGTTCTTC. This sequence encodes CASSSPGAARTNEQFF. Filled out from reference TRBV28 and TRBJ2-1, the complete variable domain reads DVKVTQSSRYLVKRTGEKVFLECVQDMDHENMFWYRQDPGLGLRLIYFSYDVKMKEKGDIPEGYSVSREKKERFSLILESASTNQTSMYLCASSSPGAARTNEQFFGPGTRLTVL.

The V call is TRBV28, the J call TRBJ1-2; the match to TRBD1 covers 7 bases. The CDR3 consists of 14 residues. J was trimmed by 4 bases and V by 2 bases; bases with no gene match: 4. CDR1 and CDR2 from the germline V gene are MDHEN and SYDVKM. CDR3 bases: TGTGCCAGCAGTTTACCTACAGGGGCCTATGGCTACACCTTC. Translation gives CASSLPTGAYGYTF.

CDR3 protein: CASSQDLQINQPQHF. CDR3 sequence (DNA): TGCGCCAGCAGCCAAGATTTACAGATAAATCAGCCCCAGCATTTT. The chain is built from TRBV4-1 and TRBJ1-5; D remains ambiguous. The V gene's germline CDR1 is MGHRA and CDR2 YSYEKL. Trimming shortened V by 0 bases and J by 4 bases, and 10 bases separated the two germline ends. The CDR3 has 15 residues.

CDR3 region: CASRGTGEWTEAFF. In DNA, the CDR3 is TGTGCCAGCAGAGGGACAGGGGAATGGACTGAAGCTTTCTTT. This chain joins TRBV6-5 and TRBJ1-1; TRBD1 matches 10 bases. V shed 6 bases and J 5 bases; nucleotides not matched to a gene: 6. This CDR3 region has 14 residues. Germline CDR1 and CDR2: MNHEY and SVGAGI.

The V and J genes are TRBV6-5 and TRBJ1-4, with a weak D call TRBD1 (6 bases). Trimming removed 5 bases at V and 14 bases at J, with 24 bases between. Germline-derived CDR1 and CDR2 are MNHEY and SVGAGI. The CDR3 has 15 amino acids. The CDR3 here is CASSPILGRGHRLFF. DNA of the CDR3: TGTGCCAGCAGTCCCATCCTCGGACGGGGACACCGGCTGTTTTTT.

The V and J genes are TRBV7-6 and TRBJ2-3; D is ambiguous. This CDR3 has 15 amino acids. The V end was cut by 5 bases, the J end by 3 bases, with 15 bases between. The germline CDR1 and CDR2 sequences are SGHVS and FNYEAQ. The CDR3: CASSRAPVETDTQYF. CDR3 nucleotide sequence: TGTGCCAGCAGCCGGGCTCCAGTTGAGACAGATACGCAGTATTTT.

This clone was detected only once. The V call is TRBV29-1, the J call TRBJ2-3; possible D gene TRBD2, 6 bases. Trimming took 4 bases from V and 10 from J, leaving 9 bases between them. The CDR3 consists of 10 residues. The germline CDR1 and CDR2 sequences are SQVTM and ANQGSEA. CDR3: CSVVEGAQYF. As DNA, the CDR3 is TGCAGCGTTGTGGAGGGAGCGCAGTATTTT.